The subject of this entry is one T cell receptor beta chain. The antigen is undetermined. The data belong to a study of T cell responses to AZD1222 COVID-19 vaccine. Study background: Second-dose groups at about 4 or about 12 weeks were pooled.

Repertoires were generated with immunoSEQ multiplex PCR, while TCRdb's copy carries only in-frame clones and drops some. The table includes about 150,000 clones, over 85% detected once. Study-wide results and limits: Repertoires were collected only later (after the peak T cell response had occurred). Only a handful of AZD1222 recipients, more than 5 in all, had baseline seropositivity. Donors, mostly white British, included more females; clonal diversity was possibly underestimated.

Germline-derived CDR1 and CDR2 are MNHEY and SVGAGI. V lost 2 bases, J lost 0 bases, and 2 bases stayed unmatched. CDR3 length equals 16 residues. The V and J genes are TRBV6-5 and TRBJ2-3, with 10 nucleotides matching TRBD2. The sequenced sample was peripheral blood, obtained on day 0 of AZD1222 vaccination. This clonotype was sampled from an adult in good health. The CDR3 region has the DNA TGTGCCAGCAGTTACACTAGCGGGATTAGCACAGATACGCAGTATTTT. Its translation is CASSYTSGISTDTQYF.